Given below is one T cell receptor beta chain in context. The antigen remains unidentified. The entry originates in a study of early stage breast cancer tumors. Overall study results and limits: Comparing each tissue with blood distinguished tumor from normal in about 85% of the 16 patients.

Tumor samples used roughly 17-55 mg of diced tissue. Using immunoSEQ multiplex PCR, the repertoire was profiled, and TCRdb retains in-frame clones only, with some absent. In the table there are around 28,000 clones, about 60% of which are singletons. The sample consisted of breast tumor tissue. The origin of this receptor is a person aged 45 to 60 with breast cancer.

The CDR3 loop reads CASSYRVSGGEQFF. CDR3 DNA: TGTGCCAGCAGTTACCGGGTCTCGGGTGGAGAGCAGTTCTTC. The rearrangement uses TRBV6-5 and TRBJ2-1, with no clear D. This CDR3 contains 14 residues. The germline gives CDR1 MNHEY, CDR2 SVGAGI. Trimming stripped 2 bases from V and 10 bases from J, with 15 bases between.